This passage covers 8 T cell receptor beta chains from one sample sequenced in a study of CD8+CD57+ T cells in acquired aplastic anemia. TCR beta VDJ combinations and CDR3 sequences were profiled from genomic DNA. TCRdb redid the calling of the reads with MiXCR, one entry per CDR3 protein. The sample carries under 350,000 distinct CDR3 sequences, 45% to 65% recorded once. Patients who underwent sequencing had shown CD8+CD57+ cell expansion by flow cytometry. Material: sorted CD4+, CD8+, or CD8+CD57+ T cells (not recorded which) from PBMCs. These receptor sequences come from a human donor with aplastic anemia.

On this clonotype: Given the absence of the conserved phenylalanine or tryptophan at the CDR3 end, a read error is likely. The chain links TRBV15 to TRBJ2-3; 8 positions agree with TRBD1. This CDR3 is 15 amino acids long. J gave up 1 base and V 8 bases, and 8 bases lay outside the gene matches. The germline CDR1 and CDR2 sequences are LNHNV and YYDKDF (reference sequence). The CDR3 reads CATEPGGAGTDTQYS. The CDR3 DNA is TGTGCCACCGAGCCAGGGGGCGCAGGCACAGATACGCAGTATTCT.

This chain connects TRBV18 to TRBJ1-5, with a weak D call TRBD1 (5 bases). Trimming took 5 bases from V and 2 from J, leaving 16 bases between them. Germline CDR1 and CDR2: KGHSH and LQKENI. The CDR3 consists of 16 residues. In DNA, the CDR3 is TGTGCCAGCTCATCCCGGACACTTCGAGGCAATCAGCCCCAGCATTTT. This translates into CASSSRTLRGNQPQHF. Full variable domain (remainder filled in from reference TRBV18 and TRBJ1-5): NAGVMQNPRHLVRRRGQEARLRCSPMKGHSHVYWYRQLPEEGLKFMVYLQKENIIDESGMPKERFSAEFPKEGPSILRIQQVVRGDSAAYFCASSSRTLRGNQPQHFGDGTRLSIL.

This clonotype was recorded a few times. This sequence joins TRBV29-1 and TRBJ2-1; TRBD1 matches 11 bases. Germline assignment: CDR1 SQVTM and CDR2 ANQGSEA. With V trimmed by 6 bases and J by 3 bases, 7 bases remained unmatched. The CDR3 has 15 residues. The CDR3 nucleotides read TGCAGCGTGGGGAGGGGGACAGGGGGCTACAATGAGCAGTTCTTC. Protein: CSVGRGTGGYNEQFF.

This clonotype was seen at least ten times. The J gene is TRBJ1-4, the V gene TRBV7-9; 8 nucleotides match TRBD1. The germline CDR1 and CDR2 sequences are SEHNR and FQNEAQ (reference sequence). Germline trimming cut 7 bases from V and 5 bases from J; bases unmatched to any gene: 9. CDR3 length equals 15 residues. CDR3 coding DNA: TGTGCCAGCACCCGAGGCGGGACAGGAAATGAAAAACTGTTTTTT. Encoded protein: CASTRGGTGNEKLFF.

V and J are TRBV20-1 and TRBJ2-5; a possible D gene is TRBD2 (7 bases). In germline, CDR1 is DFQATT, CDR2 SNEGSKA (reference sequence). V lost 5 bases and J lost 11, with 27 bases in between. The CDR3 sequence is 15 residues long. This CDR3 is CSAPAHRGDTDTQYF. The CDR3 DNA reads as TGCAGTGCTCCAGCTCACCGGGGGGACACAGATACGCAGTACTTC.

V is TRBV29-1 and J is TRBJ2-7; 10 nucleotides agree with TRBD1. This CDR3 has 13 residues. Germline V gives CDR1 SQVTM, CDR2 ANQGSEA. V trimming: 3 bases; J trimming: 4 bases; junction bases outside the gene matches: 3. This CDR3 reads CSVEGQGPYEQYF. CDR3 nucleotide sequence: TGCAGCGTTGAGGGACAGGGGCCGTACGAGCAGTACTTC.

This clonotype was observed a few times. In this CDR3 the conserved last residue, phenylalanine or tryptophan, is missing, so a read error is likely. It is unclear where the CDR3 begins or ends on the DNA, so no DNA is shown, and the CDR3 is as TCRdb lists it. This chain uses TRBV7-4 with TRBJ2-6; the table's D call, TRBD2, was not checked against the DNA. 16 amino acids form the CDR3, both terminal residues included. Germline CDR1 SGHVT, CDR2 SQSDAQ. Here the CDR3 reads CASSLEAGIAGGRSSL.

This clonotype showed up many times. The chain carries TRBV6-5 and TRBJ1-3; possibly TRBD1 for D (5 bases). The V end lost 4 bases, the J end lost 0 bases, and 10 bases lay between the germline ends. The CDR3 extends over 15 amino acids. Germline V gives CDR1 MNHEY, CDR2 SVGAGI. This chain's CDR3 is CASSFDSGSGNTIYF. In DNA, the CDR3 is TGTGCCAGCAGTTTCGACAGTGGCTCTGGAAACACCATATATTTT.